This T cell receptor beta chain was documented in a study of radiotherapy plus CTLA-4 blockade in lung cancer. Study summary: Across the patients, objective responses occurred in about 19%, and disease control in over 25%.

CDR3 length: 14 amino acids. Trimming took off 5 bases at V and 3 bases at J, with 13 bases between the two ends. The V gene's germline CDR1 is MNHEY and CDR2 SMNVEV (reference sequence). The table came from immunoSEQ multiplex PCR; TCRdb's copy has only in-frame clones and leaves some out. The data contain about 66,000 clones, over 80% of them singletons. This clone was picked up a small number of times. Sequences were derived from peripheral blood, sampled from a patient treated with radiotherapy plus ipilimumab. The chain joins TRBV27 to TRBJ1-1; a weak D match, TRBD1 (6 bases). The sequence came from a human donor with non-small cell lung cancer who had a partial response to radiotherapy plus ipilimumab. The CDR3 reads CASSPQGGYTEAFF. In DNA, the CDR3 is TGTGCCAGCAGTCCACAGGGTGGGTACACTGAAGCTTTCTTT.